Below, one T cell receptor (beta chain) is given with its context. This clonotype was detected a few times. Its antigen has not been determined. It has no much larger one-base neighbor in the sample; base qualities were not kept. The sample's treatment or condition label, decoded: roughly 11-day PBMC culture with coronavirus spike peptide pools or control peptides (ViraFEST assay). To expand antigen-specific T cells with peptide pools and then pick out the expanded clonotypes through TCR sequencing, the study relied on the ViraFEST assay. The convalescent patients' positive SARS-CoV-2 PCR tests fell between March and December 2020, which was before the Alpha, Beta and Delta variants emerged in the United States. Each well held approximately 2 million PBMCs cultured in IMDM containing about 5% human AB serum and approximately 9.6 IU/ml IL-2, with roughly 9.2 ug/ml peptide pools added. On days 3 and 7, half of the culture medium was replaced with fresh IL-2-containing medium. After roughly 11 days of culture, CD4+ T cells were isolated by negative selection with the EasySep CD4+ T cell isolation kit. Ficoll-Paque Plus gradient centrifugation was used to isolate PBMCs from whole blood, and the isolated PBMCs were then either used fresh or cryopreserved at -140C. Culture conditions were generally each tested in triplicate wells.

Libraries were built with PCR. DNA from cultured CD4+ T cells underwent TCR sequencing with the Oncomine TCR Beta short-read assay at the Johns Hopkins FTIC core. Genomic DNA was extracted from the cultured CD4+ T cells with the QIAamp micro DNA kit. The Oncomine TCR Beta libraries from cultured CD4+ T cells were pooled using unique dual indexes and then sequenced on an Illumina iSeq 100. In the source study's methods: Non-productive sequences were filtered out, and CDR3s that did not start with C, did not end with F or W, or were shorter than 7 amino acids were discarded. The MANAFEST web application was used to identify antigen-specific clonotypes by comparing peptide-stimulated wells against reference wells and other culture wells. For a clone to be called positive, the clone needed an FDR below 0.05, an odds ratio above 5, and a productive frequency above 0.1% in at least two of three replicate wells. Cross-reactive clonotypes were defined as significantly expanded in both SARS-CoV-2 spike wells and at least one common cold coronavirus spike condition. Similarity between CDR3 sequences was evaluated in R version 3.6.1 using Levenshtein distances (stringdist) and unrooted phylogenetic trees (ape). TCRdb handled the public reads itself, with Q25 trimming in fastp and clone calling in MiXCR, and kept productive beta chains. Rows with one shared CDR3 protein collapse into an entry with the most common genes and DNA. The V and J calls here are based on TCRdb, not the publication. Here the sample has some 10,000 distinct CDR3 sequences; around 70% occur a single time. The biggest ten clones account for about 13% of the sample.

In the germline V gene (reference sequence), CDR1 corresponds to DFQATT and CDR2 to SNEGSKA. V ends up 1 base short and J 2 bases short, with an unmatched junction base count of 15. The CDR3 sequence holds 18 residues, the cysteine and phenylalanine included. Of the read, only the CDR3 DNA is kept; its 54 bases are in frame from base 1. The record originates from a study of vaccination and CD4 T cells after COVID-19 (dated by TCRdb to between 2021 and 2024). Turning to the overall study: Every convalescent patient had a positive nasal swab PCR test for SARS-CoV-2, with mild disease in nine patients and severe disease in one. In the convalescent cohort there were six males and four females, among whom were two Hispanic individuals, seven Caucasians, two Asians and one multiracial person. Participants got two doses of the Pfizer-BioNTech BNT162b2 vaccine (n=8) or two doses of the Moderna mRNA-1273 vaccine (n=2). Post-COVID blood samples were collected from convalescent patients a median of around 96 days after diagnosis, with a range of roughly 35 to 180 days. Post-vaccine blood samples were taken a median of around 70 days after the second vaccine dose, with a range of 14 to 241 days. For stimulating the cultures, overlapping spike peptide pools were used, derived from SARS-CoV-2 as well as from the common cold coronaviruses HCoV-NL63, HCoV-OC43 and HCoV-229E. Control cultures received a CEFX viral epitope pool as the positive control, an HIV-1 Nef peptide pool as the negative control, or no peptide. In around nine COVID-19 convalescent patients and several infection-naive healthy vaccine recipients, the spike-specific CD4+ TCR repertoire before mRNA vaccination was compared with the repertoire after mRNA vaccination.

General conclusions and limits of the study: In convalescent patients, a median 86.3% of post-vaccine SARS-CoV-2-reactive clones were detected only after vaccination, suggesting vaccine-specific priming. The number of convalescent patients in the study was relatively small, and the study did not examine early timepoints following natural infection. An increase in the median number of SARS-CoV-2-reactive clonotypes from 21 after infection to roughly 38 after vaccination was observed, but the change was not found to be significant. Nearly all vaccine-specific clones in convalescent patients (304 of 307) were mono-reactive for SARS-CoV-2 spike rather than cross-reactive with common cold coronaviruses.

The receptor was derived from a human donor who had recovered from COVID-19. The chain links TRBV20-1 with TRBJ1-2, with 8 bases matching TRBD1. Sequenced material: CD4+ T cells from blood, cultured in vitro. The CDR3: CSARGGSPTGEENYGYTF. The DNA reads as follows: TGCAGTGCTAGAGGGGGTTCCCCGACAGGGGAGGAAAACTATGGCTACACCTTC.